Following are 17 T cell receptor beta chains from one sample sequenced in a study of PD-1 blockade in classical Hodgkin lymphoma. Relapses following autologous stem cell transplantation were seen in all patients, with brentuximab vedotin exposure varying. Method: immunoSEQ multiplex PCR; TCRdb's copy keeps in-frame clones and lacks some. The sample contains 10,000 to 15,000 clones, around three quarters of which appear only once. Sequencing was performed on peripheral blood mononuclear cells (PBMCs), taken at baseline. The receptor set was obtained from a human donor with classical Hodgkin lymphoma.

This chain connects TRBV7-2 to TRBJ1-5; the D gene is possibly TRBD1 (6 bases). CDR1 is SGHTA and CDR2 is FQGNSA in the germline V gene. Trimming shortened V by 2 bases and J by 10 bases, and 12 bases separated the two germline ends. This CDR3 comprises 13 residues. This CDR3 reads CASSLWGALPQHF. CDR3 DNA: TGTGCCAGCAGCTTATGGGGGGCCTTACCCCAGCATTTT.

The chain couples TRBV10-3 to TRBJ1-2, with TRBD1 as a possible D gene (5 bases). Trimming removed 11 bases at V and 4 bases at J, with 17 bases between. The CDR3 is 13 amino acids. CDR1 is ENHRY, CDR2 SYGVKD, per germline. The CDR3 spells CASAQQEFYGYTF. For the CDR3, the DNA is TGTGCCTCGGCCCAACAGGAGTTCTATGGCTACACCTTC.

The CDR3 DNA follows: TGTGCCAGCAGCTTAGTGCGGGGTGATTACGAGCAGTACTTC. It translates to CASSLVRGDYEQYF. This sequence joins TRBV7-2 and TRBJ2-7, with a weak D call TRBD2 (6 bases). Germline loops: CDR1 SGHTA, CDR2 FQGNSA. This CDR3 spans 14 amino acids. The ends were cut back, 1 base at V and 4 bases at J, with 11 bases in the middle.

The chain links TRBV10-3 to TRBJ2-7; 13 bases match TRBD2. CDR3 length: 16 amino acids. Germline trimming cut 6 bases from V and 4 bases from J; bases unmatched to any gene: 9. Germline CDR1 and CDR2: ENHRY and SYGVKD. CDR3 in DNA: TGTGCCATCAGAGCCGGACTAGCGGGGGTTCAATACGAGCAGTACTTC. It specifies CAIRAGLAGVQYEQYF.

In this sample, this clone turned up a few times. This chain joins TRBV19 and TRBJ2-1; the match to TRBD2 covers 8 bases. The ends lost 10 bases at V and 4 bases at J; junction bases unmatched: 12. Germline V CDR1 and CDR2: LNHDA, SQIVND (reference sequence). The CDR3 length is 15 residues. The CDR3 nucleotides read TGTGCCACTACAGTAGGGCGGGGGGATTACAATGAGCAGTTCTTC. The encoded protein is CATTVGRGDYNEQFF.

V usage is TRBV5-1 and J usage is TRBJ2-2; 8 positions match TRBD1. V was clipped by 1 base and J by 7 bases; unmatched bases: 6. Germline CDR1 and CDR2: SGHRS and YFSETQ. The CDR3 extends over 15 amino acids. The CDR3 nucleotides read TGCGCCAGCAGCTTGTATCAGGGGGCTTTCGGGGAGCTGTTTTTT. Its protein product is CASSLYQGAFGELFF.

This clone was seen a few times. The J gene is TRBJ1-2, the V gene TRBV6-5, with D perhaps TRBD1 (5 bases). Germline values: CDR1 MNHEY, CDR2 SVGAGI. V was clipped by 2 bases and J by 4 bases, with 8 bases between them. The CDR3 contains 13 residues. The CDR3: CASSYGGIYGYTF. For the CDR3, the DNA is TGTGCCAGCAGTTACGGGGGGATCTATGGCTACACCTTC.

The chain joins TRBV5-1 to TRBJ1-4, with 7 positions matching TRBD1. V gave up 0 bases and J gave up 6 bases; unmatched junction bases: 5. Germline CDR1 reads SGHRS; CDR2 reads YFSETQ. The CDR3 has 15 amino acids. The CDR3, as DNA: TGCGCCAGCAGCTTGGAGGGGACAGAATATGAAAAACTGTTTTTT. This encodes CASSLEGTEYEKLFF. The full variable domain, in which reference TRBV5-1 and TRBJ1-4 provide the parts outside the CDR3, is KAGVTQTPRYLIKTRGQQVTLSCSPISGHRSVSWYQQTPGQGLQFLFEYFSETQRNKGNFPGRFSGRQFSNSRSEMNVSTLELGDSALYLCASSLEGTEYEKLFFGSGTQLSVL.

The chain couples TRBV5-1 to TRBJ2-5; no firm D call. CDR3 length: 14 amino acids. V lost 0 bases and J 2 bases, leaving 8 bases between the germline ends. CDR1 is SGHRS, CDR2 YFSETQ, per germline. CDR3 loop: CASSLDVIQETQYF. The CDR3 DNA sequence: TGCGCCAGCAGCTTGGATGTTATTCAAGAGACCCAGTACTTC.

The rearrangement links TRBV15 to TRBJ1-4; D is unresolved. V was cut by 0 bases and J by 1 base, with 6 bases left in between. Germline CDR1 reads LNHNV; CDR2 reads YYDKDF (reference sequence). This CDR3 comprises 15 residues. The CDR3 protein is CATSRESGTNEKLFF. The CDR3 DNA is TGTGCCACCAGCAGAGAATCGGGAACTAATGAAAAACTGTTTTTT.

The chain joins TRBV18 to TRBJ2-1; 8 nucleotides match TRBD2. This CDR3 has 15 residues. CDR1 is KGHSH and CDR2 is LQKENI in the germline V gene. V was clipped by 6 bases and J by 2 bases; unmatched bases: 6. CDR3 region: CASSYGGGTYNEQFF. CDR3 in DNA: TGTGCCAGCTCCTACGGGGGGGGTACCTACAATGAGCAGTTCTTC.

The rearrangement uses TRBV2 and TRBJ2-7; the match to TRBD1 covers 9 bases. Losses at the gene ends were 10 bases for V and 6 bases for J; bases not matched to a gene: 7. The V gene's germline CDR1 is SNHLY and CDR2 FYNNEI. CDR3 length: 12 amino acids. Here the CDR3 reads CATGTGSIEQYF. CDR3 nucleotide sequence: TGTGCCACCGGGACAGGGTCTATCGAGCAGTACTTC. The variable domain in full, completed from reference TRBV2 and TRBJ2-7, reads EPEVTQTPSHQVTQMGQEVILRCVPISNHLYFYWYRQILGQKVEFLVSFYNNEISEKSEIFDDQFSVERPDGSNFTLKIRSTKLEDSAMYFCATGTGSIEQYFGPGTRLTVT.

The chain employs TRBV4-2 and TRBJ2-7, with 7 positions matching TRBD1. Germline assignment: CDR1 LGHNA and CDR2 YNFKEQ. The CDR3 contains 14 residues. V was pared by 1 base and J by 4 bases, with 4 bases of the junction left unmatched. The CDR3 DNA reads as TGTGCCAGCAGCCAAGGGGGACAGAGTTACGAGCAGTACTTC. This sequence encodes CASSQGGQSYEQYF.

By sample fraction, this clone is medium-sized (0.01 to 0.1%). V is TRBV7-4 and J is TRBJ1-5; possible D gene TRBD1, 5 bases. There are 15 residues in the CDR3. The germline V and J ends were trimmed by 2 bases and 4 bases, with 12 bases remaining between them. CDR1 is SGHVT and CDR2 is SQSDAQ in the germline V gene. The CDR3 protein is CASSLLGRKNQPQHF. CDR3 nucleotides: TGTGCCAGCAGCTTACTGGGACGCAAAAATCAGCCCCAGCATTTT.

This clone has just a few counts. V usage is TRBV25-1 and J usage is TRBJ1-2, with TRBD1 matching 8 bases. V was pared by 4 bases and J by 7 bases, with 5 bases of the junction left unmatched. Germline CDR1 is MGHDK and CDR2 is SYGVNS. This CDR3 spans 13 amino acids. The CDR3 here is CASSGTGGGGYTF. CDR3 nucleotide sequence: TGTGCCAGCAGTGGTACAGGGGGGGGTGGCTACACCTTC.

CDR3 region: CASSSGTGYQETQYF. DNA of the CDR3: TGTGCCAGCAGCTCAGGAACAGGGTACCAAGAGACCCAGTACTTC. J is TRBJ2-5 and V is TRBV11-1; TRBD1 might be the D (6 bases). The CDR3 loop spans 15 amino acids. Deletions cut 4 bases from V and 0 bases from J, with 12 bases between. The germline CDR1 and CDR2 sequences are SGHAT and FQDESV (reference sequence).

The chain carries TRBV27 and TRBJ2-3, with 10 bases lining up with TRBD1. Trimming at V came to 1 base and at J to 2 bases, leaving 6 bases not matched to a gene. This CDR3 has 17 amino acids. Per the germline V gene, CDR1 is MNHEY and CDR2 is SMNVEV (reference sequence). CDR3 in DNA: TGTGCCAGCAGTTTATTGAGGACAGGGGGGCTCACAGATACGCAGTATTTT. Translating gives CASSLLRTGGLTDTQYF.